One sample yielded the 21 T cell receptor beta chains listed below, sequenced in a study of shared clonotypes between healthy human individuals. The method was immunoSEQ multiplex PCR; TCRdb's version includes in-frame clones alone and lacks a portion of them. The sample holds about 490,000 clones, about 82% seen once. What was sequenced was PBMCs. The receptor set was obtained from a woman between 40 and 50 years old in good health. Some clones in this sample may be carry-over from other donors' samples.

A remark on this clone: This may stem from a read error, because a much larger clone lies one nucleotide away. The identical CDR3 is also encoded by other nucleotide sequences in the sample. The chain links TRBV5-6 to TRBJ1-5; possible D gene TRBD1, 5 bases. Germline V gene lookup returns CDR1 SGHDT and CDR2 YYEEEE. This CDR3 is 15 amino acids long. In DNA, the CDR3 is TGTGCCAGCAGCCGTACACTAGGGGTCAATCAACCCCAGCATTTT. Its translation: CASSRTLGVNQPQHF.

V usage is TRBV11-2 and J usage is TRBJ2-1; D not resolved. V lost 2 bases, J lost 6 bases, and 11 bases lay in between. Germline-derived CDR1 and CDR2 are SGHAT and FQNNGV. The CDR3 contains 14 residues. The CDR3 DNA reads TGTGCCAGCAGCTTATCAGGTGAGATCAATGAGCAGTTCTTC. It specifies CASSLSGEINEQFF. Full variable domain (remainder filled in from reference TRBV11-2 and TRBJ2-1): EAGVAQSPRYKIIEKRQSVAFWCNPISGHATLYWYQQILGQGPKLLIQFQNNGVVDDSQLPKDRFSAERLKGVDSTLKIQPAKLEDSAVYLCASSLSGEINEQFFGPGTRLTVL.

This rearrangement joins TRBV19 to TRBJ2-3, with 10 bases lining up with TRBD2. The CDR3 totals 16 residues. Germline V CDR1 and CDR2: LNHDA, SQIVND (reference sequence). V dropped 1 base and J dropped 2; count of bases not matched to a gene: 3. The CDR3, as DNA: TGTGCCAGTAGTATAGTTGGACTAGCGGACACAGATACGCAGTATTTT. Its protein is CASSIVGLADTDTQYF.

In regard to this clone: A far larger clone differs by one base, so this is likely a read error. Other nucleotide sequences in the sample specify the same CDR3. The rearrangement links TRBV20-1 to TRBJ2-3; 9 nucleotides line up with TRBD2. The CDR3 loop spans 10 amino acids. Germline lookup yields CDR1 DFQATT and CDR2 SNEGSKA (reference sequence). Here the CDR3 reads CSLGTSLQYF. The CDR3 DNA follows: TGCAGCCTGGGGACTAGCCTGCAGTATTTT.

The chain uses TRBV29-1 and TRBJ2-7, with TRBD1 identical over 7 bases. The ends lost 2 bases at V and 4 bases at J; junction bases unmatched: 17. From germline, CDR1 is SQVTM and CDR2 ANQGSEA. There are 17 residues in the CDR3. The CDR3 nucleotides are TGCAGCGTTGAAAATAGGGTATCGGGACAGAAGCCTTACGAGCAGTACTTC. Residues: CSVENRVSGQKPYEQYF.

Only a few counts were recorded for this clone. J is TRBJ1-1 and V is TRBV19, with D unresolved. With 9 bases removed from V and 0 bases from J, the gap between germline ends came to 17 bases. From germline, CDR1 is LNHDA and CDR2 SQIVND (reference sequence). The CDR3 loop spans 15 amino acids. The CDR3 DNA sequence: TGTGCCAGCACAACCAATGCGGGAATGAACACTGAAGCTTTCTTT. This translates into CASTTNAGMNTEAFF.

For the CDR3, the DNA is TGTGCCAGCTCACCGGGACAGCCTTCTAACTATGGCTACACCTTC. Its translation is CASSPGQPSNYGYTF. The chain recombines TRBV18 with TRBJ1-2; 7 bases map to TRBD1. Germline-derived CDR1 and CDR2 are KGHSH and LQKENI. The CDR3 is made up of 15 amino acids. With 3 bases clipped from V and 0 bases from J, the junction kept 4 bases outside the gene matches.

V gene TRBV4-2 combines with J gene TRBJ1-2, with TRBD1 identical over 7 bases. Losses at the gene ends were 5 bases for V and 4 bases for J; bases not matched to a gene: 13. The germline V gene has CDR1 LGHNA and CDR2 YNFKEQ. The CDR3 extends over 16 amino acids. The CDR3 coding sequence is TGTGCCAGCAGCGCCCCAACAGGGGCCCAGATCTATGGCTACACCTTC. Protein sequence: CASSAPTGAQIYGYTF.

The chain combines TRBV30 with TRBJ2-7; D ambiguous. Looked up from germline, CDR1 is GTSNPN and CDR2 is SVGIG (reference sequence). The V and J ends lost 0 bases and 7 bases respectively, with 13 bases between them. The CDR3 is 13 amino acids. The CDR3 is CAWSVLAPGEQYF. For the CDR3, the DNA is TGTGCCTGGAGTGTACTGGCCCCCGGGGAGCAGTACTTC.

The gene calls are TRBV2 and TRBJ1-1, with 8 bases fitting TRBD1. The trim removed 6 bases at V and 5 bases at J, leaving 5 bases unmatched. Germline CDR1 is SNHLY and CDR2 is FYNNEI. The CDR3 totals 13 residues. The CDR3 nucleotides read TGTGCCAGCAGCCCAGGGGGCGTAACTGAAGCTTTCTTT. Translating it yields CASSPGGVTEAFF.

Comments on this clone: The junction departs from germline at one end; a sequencing error may be responsible. The CDR3 loop is CASSLDRNVGEQYF. DNA for the CDR3: TGCGCCAGCAGTTTGGACAGGAATGTGGGCGAGCAGTACTTC. The J gene is TRBJ2-7, the V gene TRBV5-1; 7 bases match TRBD1. Germline V gene data show CDR1 as SGHRS and CDR2 as YFSETQ. This CDR3 has 14 amino acids.

This clone came up a few times. The chain couples TRBV15 to TRBJ1-1; a weak D match, TRBD1 (6 bases). The CDR3 extends over 14 amino acids. V dropped 5 bases and J dropped 5 bases, with 15 bases sitting between them. Per the germline V gene, CDR1 is LNHNV and CDR2 is YYDKDF (reference sequence). The CDR3 is CATSPRDIGTEAFF. In DNA, the CDR3 is TGTGCCACCAGCCCGCGGGACATCGGGACTGAAGCTTTCTTT.

This chain links TRBV4-3 with TRBJ2-1; the match to TRBD2 covers 8 bases. Germline CDR1 reads LGHNA; CDR2 reads YSLEER. The CDR3 runs to 16 residues. With V trimmed by 0 bases and J by 5 bases, 6 bases remained unmatched. CDR3 loop: CASSQDWTSRDNEQFF. For the CDR3, the DNA is TGCGCCAGCAGCCAAGATTGGACTAGCAGAGACAATGAGCAGTTCTTC.

This chain connects TRBV10-2 to TRBJ1-1, with 9 positions matching TRBD1. CDR3 size: 16 residues. J lost 2 bases, V lost 5 bases, and 9 bases had no gene match. Germline CDR1 and CDR2: WSHSY and SAAADI. The CDR3 protein is CASSIHPGQGNTEAFF. The CDR3 DNA is TGCGCCAGCAGTATACATCCGGGACAGGGTAACACTGAAGCTTTCTTT.

V usage is TRBV9 and J usage is TRBJ2-2; D possibly corresponds to TRBD2 (5 bases). Germline assignment: CDR1 SGDLS and CDR2 YYNGEE. The CDR3 loop spans 14 amino acids. Trimming shortened V by 4 bases and J by 0 bases, and 7 bases separated the two germline ends. CDR3: CASSLRANTGELFF. CDR3 coding DNA: TGTGCCAGCAGCCTGAGGGCGAACACCGGGGAGCTGTTTTTT.

The J gene is TRBJ2-2, the V gene TRBV5-1; D perhaps matches TRBD1 (6 bases). V dropped 4 bases and J dropped 4 bases, with 11 bases sitting between them. There are 14 residues in the CDR3. CDR1 and CDR2 from the germline V gene are SGHRS and YFSETQ. CDR3 in amino acids: CASSPDSITGELFF. Here the CDR3 DNA reads TGCGCCAGCAGCCCGGACAGTATCACCGGGGAGCTGTTTTTT.

The V and J genes are TRBV18 and TRBJ2-2; D is undetermined. Germline V lookup: CDR1 KGHSH, CDR2 LQKENI. This CDR3 is built from 16 residues. Trimming stripped 0 bases from V and 3 bases from J, with 11 bases between. This CDR3 is CASSPPSRRDTGELFF. Here the CDR3 DNA reads TGTGCCAGCTCACCACCGAGCAGGAGAGACACCGGGGAGCTGTTTTTT.

The table lists this clone with a count of one. The chain couples TRBV5-1 to TRBJ2-2, with D unclear. V lost 0 bases to trimming and J lost 3 bases, with 9 bases between them. Germline assignment: CDR1 SGHRS and CDR2 YFSETQ. The CDR3 totals 15 residues. The CDR3: CASSLDRHDTGELFF. CDR3 nucleotides: TGCGCCAGCAGCTTGGACCGGCACGACACCGGGGAGCTGTTTTTT.

This clone was seen more than once but under ten times. J is TRBJ2-7 and V is TRBV5-1, with D possibly TRBD2 on 6 matching bases. The CDR3 spans 14 residues. The ends were cut back, 1 base at V and 6 bases at J, with 14 bases in the middle. Germline CDR1 is SGHRS and CDR2 is YFSETQ. The CDR3: CASSLFTSPREQYF. CDR3 DNA sequence: TGCGCCAGCAGCTTGTTCACTAGCCCACGCGAGCAGTACTTC.

The chain uses TRBV30 and TRBJ2-5; TRBD1 matches at 8 bases. The end of the DNA fits TRBJ2-7 better, so the J call may be wrong. The CDR3 is 14 amino acids. The germline gives CDR1 GTSNPN, CDR2 SVGIG (reference sequence). Written as DNA, the CDR3 is TGTGCCTGGGGGGGACAGGTTATTCCCCACGAGCAGTACTTC. Amino acids: CAWGGQVIPHEQYF.

On this clone: A read error likely explains this, since a far larger clone differs by one base. The chain combines TRBV30 with TRBJ1-1; TRBD1 might be the D (5 bases). Germline V gives CDR1 GTSNPN, CDR2 SVGIG (reference sequence). There are 14 residues in the CDR3. For the CDR3, the DNA is TGTGCCTGGAGTCCCATAAGGGGCACAGCTGAAACTTTCTTT. Its translation: CAWSPIRGTAETFF. The entire variable domain, with the rest obtained from reference TRBV30 and TRBJ1-1, is as follows: SQTIHQWPATLVQPVGSPLSLECTVEGTSNPNLYWYRQAAGRGLQLLFYSVGIGQISSEVPQNLSASRPQDRQFILSSKKLLLSDSGFYLCAWSPIRGTAETFFGQGTRLTVV.